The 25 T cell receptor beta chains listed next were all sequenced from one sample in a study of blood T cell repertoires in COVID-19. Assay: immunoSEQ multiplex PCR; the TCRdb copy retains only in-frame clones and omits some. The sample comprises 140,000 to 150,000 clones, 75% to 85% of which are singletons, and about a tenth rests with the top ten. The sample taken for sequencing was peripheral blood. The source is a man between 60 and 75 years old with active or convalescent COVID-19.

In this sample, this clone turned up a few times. The CDR3, as DNA: TGTGCCAGTAGTATCAACAGGCCTAGCTATGGCTACACCTTC. Translating it yields CASSINRPSYGYTF. The rearrangement links TRBV19 to TRBJ1-2; a weak D match, TRBD1 (5 bases). Per the germline V gene, CDR1 is LNHDA and CDR2 is SQIVND (reference sequence). The CDR3 contains 14 residues. Between the trimmed V and J ends, which lost 3 bases and 4 bases, there was a span of 12 bases. Filled out from reference TRBV19 and TRBJ1-2, the complete variable domain reads DGGITQSPKYLFRKEGQNVTLSCEQNLNHDAMYWYRQDPGQGLRLIYYSQIVNDFQKGDIAEGYSVSREKKESFPLTVTSAQKNPTAFYLCASSINRPSYGYTFGSGTRLTVV.

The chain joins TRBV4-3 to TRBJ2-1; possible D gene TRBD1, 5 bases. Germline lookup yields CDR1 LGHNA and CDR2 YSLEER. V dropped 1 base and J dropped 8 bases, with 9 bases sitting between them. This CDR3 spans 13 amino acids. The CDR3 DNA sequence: TGCGCCAGCAGCCAAGGGGGCTTGGATGAGCAGTTCTTC. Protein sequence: CASSQGGLDEQFF.

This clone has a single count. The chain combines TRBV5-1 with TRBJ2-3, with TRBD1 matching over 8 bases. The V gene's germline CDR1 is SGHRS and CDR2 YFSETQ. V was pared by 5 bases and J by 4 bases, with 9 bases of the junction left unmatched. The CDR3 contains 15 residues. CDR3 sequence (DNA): TGCGCCAGCAGATTTCTAGGACAGGGATCAGATACGCAGTATTTT. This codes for CASRFLGQGSDTQYF.

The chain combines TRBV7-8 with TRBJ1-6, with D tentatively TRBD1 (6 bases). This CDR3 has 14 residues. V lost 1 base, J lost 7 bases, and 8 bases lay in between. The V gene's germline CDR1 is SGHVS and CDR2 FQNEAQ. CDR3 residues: CASSLGTENSPLHF. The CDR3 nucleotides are TGTGCCAGCAGCTTAGGGACAGAGAATTCACCCCTCCACTTT.

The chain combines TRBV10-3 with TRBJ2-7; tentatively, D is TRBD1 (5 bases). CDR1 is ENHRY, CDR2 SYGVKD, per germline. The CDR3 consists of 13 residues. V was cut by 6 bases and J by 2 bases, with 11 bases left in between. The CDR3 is CAIRGTGAYEQYV. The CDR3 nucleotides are TGTGCCATCAGAGGTACAGGCGCCTACGAGCAGTACGTC.

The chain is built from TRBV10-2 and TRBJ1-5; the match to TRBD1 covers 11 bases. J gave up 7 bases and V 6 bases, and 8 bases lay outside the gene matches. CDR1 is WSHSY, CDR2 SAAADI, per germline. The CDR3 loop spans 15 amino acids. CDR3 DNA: TGCGCCAGCAGGGCCGGGACAGGGGGAAACCAGCCCCAGCATTTT. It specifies CASRAGTGGNQPQHF.

The CDR3 DNA follows: TGTGCCAGCAGTTTTTTCCCACCAGCGAGGAATCAGCCCCAGCATTTT. Its protein product is CASSFFPPARNQPQHF. This chain connects TRBV27 to TRBJ1-5; D is uncertain. V lost 3 bases to trimming and J lost 4 bases, with 16 bases between them. The CDR3 has 16 amino acids. Germline CDR1 is MNHEY and CDR2 is SMNVEV (reference sequence).

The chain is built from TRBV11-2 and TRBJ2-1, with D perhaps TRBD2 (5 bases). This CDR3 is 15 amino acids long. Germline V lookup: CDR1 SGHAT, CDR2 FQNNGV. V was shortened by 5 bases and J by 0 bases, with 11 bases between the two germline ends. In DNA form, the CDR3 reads TGTGCCAGCAGCATGGTCGGGGACTCCTACAATGAGCAGTTCTTC. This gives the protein CASSMVGDSYNEQFF.

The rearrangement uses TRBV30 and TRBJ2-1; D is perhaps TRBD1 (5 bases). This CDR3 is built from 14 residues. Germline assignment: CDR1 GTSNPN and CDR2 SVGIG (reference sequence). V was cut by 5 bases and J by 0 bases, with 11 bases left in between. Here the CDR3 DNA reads TGTGCCTGGGGGTCTGGGGCCTCCTACAATGAGCAGTTCTTC. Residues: CAWGSGASYNEQFF.

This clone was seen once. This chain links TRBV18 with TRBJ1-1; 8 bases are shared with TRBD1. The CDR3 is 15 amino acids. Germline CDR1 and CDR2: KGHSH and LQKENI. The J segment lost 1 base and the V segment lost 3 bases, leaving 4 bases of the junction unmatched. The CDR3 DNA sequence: TGTGCCAGCTCACCGGACGGGACAGGGAACACTGAAGCTTTCTTT. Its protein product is CASSPDGTGNTEAFF. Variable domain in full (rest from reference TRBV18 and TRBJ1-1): NAGVMQNPRHLVRRRGQEARLRCSPMKGHSHVYWYRQLPEEGLKFMVYLQKENIIDESGMPKERFSAEFPKEGPSILRIQQVVRGDSAAYFCASSPDGTGNTEAFFGQGTRLTVV.

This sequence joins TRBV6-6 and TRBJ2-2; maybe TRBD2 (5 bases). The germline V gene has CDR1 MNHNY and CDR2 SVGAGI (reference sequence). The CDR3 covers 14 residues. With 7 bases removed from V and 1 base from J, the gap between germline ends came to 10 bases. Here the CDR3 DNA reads TGTGCCAGCAAAAACGAGGGGAACACCGGGGAGCTGTTTTTT. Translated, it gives CASKNEGNTGELFF.

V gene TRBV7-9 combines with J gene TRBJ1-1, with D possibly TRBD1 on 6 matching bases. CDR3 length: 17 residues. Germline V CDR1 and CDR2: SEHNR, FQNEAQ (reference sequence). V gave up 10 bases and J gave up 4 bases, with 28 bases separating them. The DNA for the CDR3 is TGTGCCACACAGCGGGGGCCAATTAATCAGAGGGGCACTGAAGCTTTCTTT. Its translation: CATQRGPINQRGTEAFF.

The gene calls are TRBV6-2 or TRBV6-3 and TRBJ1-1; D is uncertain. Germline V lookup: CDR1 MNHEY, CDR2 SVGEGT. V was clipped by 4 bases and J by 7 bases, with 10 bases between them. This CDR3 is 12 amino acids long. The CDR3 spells CASSFGVVEAFF. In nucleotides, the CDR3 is TGTGCCAGCAGTTTCGGGGTGGTTGAAGCTTTCTTT.

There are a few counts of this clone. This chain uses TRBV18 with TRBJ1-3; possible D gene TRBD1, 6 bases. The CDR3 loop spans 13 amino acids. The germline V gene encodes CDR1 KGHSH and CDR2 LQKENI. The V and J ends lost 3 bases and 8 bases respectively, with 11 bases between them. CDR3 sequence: CASSPNREDTIYF. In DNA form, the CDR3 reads TGTGCCAGCTCACCTAACAGGGAAGACACCATATATTTT.

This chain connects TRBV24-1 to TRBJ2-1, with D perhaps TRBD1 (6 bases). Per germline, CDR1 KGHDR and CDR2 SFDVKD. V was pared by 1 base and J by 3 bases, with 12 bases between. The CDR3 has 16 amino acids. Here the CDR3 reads CATSDFRGTLYNEQFF. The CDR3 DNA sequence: TGTGCCACCAGTGATTTCAGGGGAACCCTCTACAATGAGCAGTTCTTC.

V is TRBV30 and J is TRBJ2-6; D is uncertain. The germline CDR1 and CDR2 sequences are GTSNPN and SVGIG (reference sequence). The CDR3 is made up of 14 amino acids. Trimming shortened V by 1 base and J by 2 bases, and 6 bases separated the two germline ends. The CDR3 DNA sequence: TGTGCCTGGAGTGCCCTAGCTGGGGCCAACGTCCTGACTTTC. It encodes CAWSALAGANVLTF.

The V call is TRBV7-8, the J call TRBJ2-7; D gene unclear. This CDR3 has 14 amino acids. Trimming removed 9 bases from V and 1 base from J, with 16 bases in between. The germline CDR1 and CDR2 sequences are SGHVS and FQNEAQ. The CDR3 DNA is TGTGCCAGTAACTCGGGTTCCTCGTCCTACGAGCAGTACTTC. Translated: CASNSGSSSYEQYF. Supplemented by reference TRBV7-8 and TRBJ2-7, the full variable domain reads GAGVSQSPRYKVAKRGQDVALRCDPISGHVSLFWYQQALGQGPEFLTYFQNEAQLDKSGLPSDRFFAERPEGSVSTLKIQRTQQEDSAVYLCASNSGSSSYEQYFGPGTRLTVT.

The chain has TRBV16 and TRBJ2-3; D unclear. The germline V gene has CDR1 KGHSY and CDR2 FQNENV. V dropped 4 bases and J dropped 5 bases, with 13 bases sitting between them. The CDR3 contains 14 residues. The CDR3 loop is CASSLLTGGDTQYF. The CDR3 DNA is TGTGCCAGCAGCCTACTTACGGGTGGAGATACGCAGTATTTT.

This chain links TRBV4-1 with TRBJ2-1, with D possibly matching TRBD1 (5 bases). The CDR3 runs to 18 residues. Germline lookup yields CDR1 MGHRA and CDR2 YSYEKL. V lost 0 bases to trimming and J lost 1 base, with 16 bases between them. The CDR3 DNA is TGCGCCAGCAGCCAAGATTCCGGCAGGGTAAGGTCCTACAATGAGCAGTTCTTC. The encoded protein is CASSQDSGRVRSYNEQFF.

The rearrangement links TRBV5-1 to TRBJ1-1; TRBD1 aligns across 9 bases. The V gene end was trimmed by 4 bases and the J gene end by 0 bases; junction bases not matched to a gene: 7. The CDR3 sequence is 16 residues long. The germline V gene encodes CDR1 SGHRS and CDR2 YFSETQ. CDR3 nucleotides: TGCGCCAGCAGCATAACAGGGGGCAGAGTGAACACTGAAGCTTTCTTT. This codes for CASSITGGRVNTEAFF. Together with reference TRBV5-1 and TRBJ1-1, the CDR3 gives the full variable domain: KAGVTQTPRYLIKTRGQQVTLSCSPISGHRSVSWYQQTPGQGLQFLFEYFSETQRNKGNFPGRFSGRQFSNSRSEMNVSTLELGDSALYLCASSITGGRVNTEAFFGQGTRLTVV.

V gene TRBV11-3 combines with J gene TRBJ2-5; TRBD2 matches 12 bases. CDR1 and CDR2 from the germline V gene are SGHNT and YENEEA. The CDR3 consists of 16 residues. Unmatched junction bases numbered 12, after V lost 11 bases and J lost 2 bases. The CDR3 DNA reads TGTGCCGGGGGAGTGACTAGCGGGGGTTGGCAAGAGACCCAGTACTTC. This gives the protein CAGGVTSGGWQETQYF.

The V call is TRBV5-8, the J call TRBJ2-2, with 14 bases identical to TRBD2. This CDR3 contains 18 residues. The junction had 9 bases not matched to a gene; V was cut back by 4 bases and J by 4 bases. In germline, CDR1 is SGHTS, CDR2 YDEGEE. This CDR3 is CASSLPGLAGEGTGELFF. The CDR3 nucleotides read TGTGCCAGCAGCCTCCCGGGACTAGCGGGAGAGGGCACCGGGGAGCTGTTTTTT.

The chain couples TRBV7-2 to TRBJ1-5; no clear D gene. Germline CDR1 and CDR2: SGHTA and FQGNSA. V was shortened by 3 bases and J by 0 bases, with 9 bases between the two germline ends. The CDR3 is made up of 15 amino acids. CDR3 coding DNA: TGTGCCAGCAGCTTGGCGGACTCTAGCAATCAGCCCCAGCATTTT. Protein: CASSLADSSNQPQHF.

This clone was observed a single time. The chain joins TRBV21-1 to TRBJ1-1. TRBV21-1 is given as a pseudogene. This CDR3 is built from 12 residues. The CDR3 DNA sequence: TGTGCCAGCAACCACCTTCAACGGGGAGCTTTCTTT. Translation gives CASNHLQRGAFF.

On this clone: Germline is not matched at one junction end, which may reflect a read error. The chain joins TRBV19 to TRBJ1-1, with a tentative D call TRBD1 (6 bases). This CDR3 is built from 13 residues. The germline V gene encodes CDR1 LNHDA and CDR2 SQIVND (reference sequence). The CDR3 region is CASSAFEFGGPLF. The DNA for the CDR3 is TGTGCCAGTAGTGCCTTTGAATTCGGGGGGCCTCTCTTT.